This T cell receptor beta chain was sequenced for a study of blood T cell repertoires in COVID-19. Per the original methods: Estimates of nucleated cell counts were drawn from the amplification of reference gene primers. Sequencing was performed with immunoSEQ multiplex PCR; in TCRdb, only in-frame clones are kept and a portion is missing. V, J and clone size reflect that table, while D and trimming were determined from the DNA. The table records 9,000 to 15,000 clones, 85% to 90% of them present only once. Germline CDR1 SGHNT, CDR2 YYREEE (reference sequence). Trimming pared 4 bases from V and 0 bases from J, leaving 11 bases between. The CDR3 has 16 amino acids.

Specimen: peripheral blood. V is TRBV5-4 and J is TRBJ1-6; TRBD1 is a possible D gene (6 bases). The source is a human donor in a cohort sampled during active COVID-19. The CDR3 is CASSQGHSSYNSPLHF. CDR3 in DNA: TGTGCCAGCAGCCAGGGACACAGCTCCTATAATTCACCCCTCCACTTT.